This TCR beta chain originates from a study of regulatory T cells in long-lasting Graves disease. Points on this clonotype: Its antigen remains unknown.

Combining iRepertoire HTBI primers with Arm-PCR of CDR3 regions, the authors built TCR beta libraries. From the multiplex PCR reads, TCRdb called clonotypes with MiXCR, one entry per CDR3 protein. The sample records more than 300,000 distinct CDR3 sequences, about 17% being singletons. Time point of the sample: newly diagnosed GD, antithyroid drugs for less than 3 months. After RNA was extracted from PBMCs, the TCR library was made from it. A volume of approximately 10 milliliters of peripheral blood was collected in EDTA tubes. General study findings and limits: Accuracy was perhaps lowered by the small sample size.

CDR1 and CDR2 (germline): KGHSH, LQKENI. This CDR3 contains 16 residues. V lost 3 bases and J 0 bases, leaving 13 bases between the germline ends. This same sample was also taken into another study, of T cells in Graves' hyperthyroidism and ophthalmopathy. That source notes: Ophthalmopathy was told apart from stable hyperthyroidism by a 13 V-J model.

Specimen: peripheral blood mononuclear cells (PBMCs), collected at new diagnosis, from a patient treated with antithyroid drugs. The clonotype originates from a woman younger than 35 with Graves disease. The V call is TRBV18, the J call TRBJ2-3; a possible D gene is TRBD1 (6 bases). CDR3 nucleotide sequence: TGTGCCAGCTCACCGACGCTTGGACAGAGCACAGATACGCAGTATTTT. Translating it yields CASSPTLGQSTDTQYF.